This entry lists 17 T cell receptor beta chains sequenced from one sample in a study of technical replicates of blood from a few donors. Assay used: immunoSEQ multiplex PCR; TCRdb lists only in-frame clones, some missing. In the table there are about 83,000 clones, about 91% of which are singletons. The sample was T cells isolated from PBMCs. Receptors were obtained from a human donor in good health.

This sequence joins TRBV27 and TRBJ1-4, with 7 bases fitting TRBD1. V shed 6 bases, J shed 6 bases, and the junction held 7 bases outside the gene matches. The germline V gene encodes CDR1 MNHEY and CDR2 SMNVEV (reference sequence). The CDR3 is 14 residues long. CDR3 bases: TGTGCCAGCAGAAGACAGGGTTATGATGAAAAACTGTTTTTT. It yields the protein CASRRQGYDEKLFF.

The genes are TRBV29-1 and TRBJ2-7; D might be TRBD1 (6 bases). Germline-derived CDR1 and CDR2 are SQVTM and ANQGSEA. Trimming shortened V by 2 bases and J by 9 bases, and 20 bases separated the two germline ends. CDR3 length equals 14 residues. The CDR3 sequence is CSVETPGDLRRQYF. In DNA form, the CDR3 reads TGCAGCGTTGAAACCCCAGGGGACCTTCGACGGCAGTACTTC.

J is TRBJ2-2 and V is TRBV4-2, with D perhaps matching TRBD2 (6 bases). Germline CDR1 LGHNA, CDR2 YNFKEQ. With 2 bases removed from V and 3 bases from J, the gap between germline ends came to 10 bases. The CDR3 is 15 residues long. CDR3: CASSQTLAHTGELFF. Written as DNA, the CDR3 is TGTGCCAGCAGCCAAACGCTAGCGCACACCGGGGAGCTGTTTTTT.

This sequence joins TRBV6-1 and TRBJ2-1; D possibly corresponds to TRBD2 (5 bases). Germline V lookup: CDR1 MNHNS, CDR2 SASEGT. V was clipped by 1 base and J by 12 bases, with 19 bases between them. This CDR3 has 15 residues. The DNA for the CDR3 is TGTGCCAGCAGTGAAGACAGTTCTCCCCTACGGGGGCAGTTCTTC. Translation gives CASSEDSSPLRGQFF.

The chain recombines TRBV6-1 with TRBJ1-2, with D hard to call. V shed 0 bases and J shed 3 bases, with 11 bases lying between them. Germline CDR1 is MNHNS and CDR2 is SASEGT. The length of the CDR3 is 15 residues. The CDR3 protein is CASSEARVIYYGYTF. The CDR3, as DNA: TGTGCCAGCAGTGAAGCGCGGGTCATTTACTATGGCTACACCTTC.

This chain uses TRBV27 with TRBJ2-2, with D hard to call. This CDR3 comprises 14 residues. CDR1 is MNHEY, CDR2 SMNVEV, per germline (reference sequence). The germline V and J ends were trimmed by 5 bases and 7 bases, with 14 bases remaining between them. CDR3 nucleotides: TGTGCCAGCAGTACCTGGAGTCCCGGCGGGGAGCTGTTTTTT. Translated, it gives CASSTWSPGGELFF.

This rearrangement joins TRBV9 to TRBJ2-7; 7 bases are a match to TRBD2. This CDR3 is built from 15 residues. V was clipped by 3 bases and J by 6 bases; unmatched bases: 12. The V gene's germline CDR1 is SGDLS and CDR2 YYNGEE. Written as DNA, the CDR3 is TGTGCCAGCAGCGAGCCCCGTGGGGCGGGGGTCGAGCAGTACTTC. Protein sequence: CASSEPRGAGVEQYF.

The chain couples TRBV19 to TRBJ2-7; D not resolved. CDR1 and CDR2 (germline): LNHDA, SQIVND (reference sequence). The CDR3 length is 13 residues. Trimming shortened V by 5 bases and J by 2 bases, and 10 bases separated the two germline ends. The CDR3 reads CASSVELAYEQYF. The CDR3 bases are TGTGCCAGTAGTGTGGAGCTAGCCTACGAGCAGTACTTC.

This CDR3 is CASSLMGQDEQYF. The CDR3 nucleotides read TGTGCCAGCAGCTTAATGGGACAGGACGAGCAGTACTTC. The chain couples TRBV7-9 to TRBJ2-7; the match to TRBD1 covers 8 bases. Germline V lookup: CDR1 SEHNR, CDR2 FQNEAQ (reference sequence). J gave up 5 bases and V 2 bases, and 2 bases lay outside the gene matches. The CDR3 totals 13 residues.

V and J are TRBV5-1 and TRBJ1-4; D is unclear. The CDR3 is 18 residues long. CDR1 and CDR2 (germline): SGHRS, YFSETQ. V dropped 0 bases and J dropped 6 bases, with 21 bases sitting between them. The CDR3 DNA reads TGCGCCAGCAGCTTGGCCGAGGGCCGGACGCGAGGAGATGAAAAACTGTTTTTT. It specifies CASSLAEGRTRGDEKLFF.

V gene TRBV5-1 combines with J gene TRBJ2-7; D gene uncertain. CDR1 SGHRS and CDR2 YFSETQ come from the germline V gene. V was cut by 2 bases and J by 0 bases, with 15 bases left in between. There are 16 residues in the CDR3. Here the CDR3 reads CASSFASEVPSYEQYF. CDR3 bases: TGCGCCAGCAGCTTCGCCTCCGAGGTTCCCTCCTACGAGCAGTACTTC.

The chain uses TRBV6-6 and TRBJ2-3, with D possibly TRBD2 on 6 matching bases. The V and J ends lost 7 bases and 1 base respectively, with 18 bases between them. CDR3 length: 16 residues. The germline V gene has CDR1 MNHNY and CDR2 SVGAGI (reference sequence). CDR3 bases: TGTGCCAGCACCCCGGAGGGCAGGTTTGGCACAGATACGCAGTATTTT. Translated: CASTPEGRFGTDTQYF.

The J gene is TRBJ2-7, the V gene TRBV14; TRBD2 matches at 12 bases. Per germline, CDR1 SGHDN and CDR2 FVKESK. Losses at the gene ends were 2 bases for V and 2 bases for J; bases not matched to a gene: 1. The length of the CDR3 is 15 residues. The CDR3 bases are TGTGCCAGCAGCCAATGGACTAGCGGGACCTACGAGCAGTACTTC. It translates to CASSQWTSGTYEQYF.

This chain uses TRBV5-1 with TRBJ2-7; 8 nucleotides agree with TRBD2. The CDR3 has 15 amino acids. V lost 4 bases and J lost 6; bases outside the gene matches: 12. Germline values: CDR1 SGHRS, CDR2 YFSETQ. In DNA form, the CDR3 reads TGCGCCAGCAGCCGCTTTAGCGGGAACGGTTTCGAGCAGTACTTC. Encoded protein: CASSRFSGNGFEQYF. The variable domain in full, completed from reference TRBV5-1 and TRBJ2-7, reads KAGVTQTPRYLIKTRGQQVTLSCSPISGHRSVSWYQQTPGQGLQFLFEYFSETQRNKGNFPGRFSGRQFSNSRSEMNVSTLELGDSALYLCASSRFSGNGFEQYFGPGTRLTVT.

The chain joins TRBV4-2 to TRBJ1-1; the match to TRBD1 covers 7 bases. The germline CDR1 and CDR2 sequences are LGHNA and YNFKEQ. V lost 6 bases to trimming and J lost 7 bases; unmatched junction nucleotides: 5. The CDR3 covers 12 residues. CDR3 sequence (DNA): TGTGCCAGCAGATTCGACAGGGATGAAGCTTTCTTT. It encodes CASRFDRDEAFF.

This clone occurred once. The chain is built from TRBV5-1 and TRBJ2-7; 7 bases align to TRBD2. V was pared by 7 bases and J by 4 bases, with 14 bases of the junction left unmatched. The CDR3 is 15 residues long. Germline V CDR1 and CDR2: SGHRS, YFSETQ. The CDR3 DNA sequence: TGCGCCAGCCCAGCCGCGGGAGTTTTAAATTACGAGCAGTACTTC. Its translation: CASPAAGVLNYEQYF. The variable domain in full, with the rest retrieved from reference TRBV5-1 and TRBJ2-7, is KAGVTQTPRYLIKTRGQQVTLSCSPISGHRSVSWYQQTPGQGLQFLFEYFSETQRNKGNFPGRFSGRQFSNSRSEMNVSTLELGDSALYLCASPAAGVLNYEQYFGPGTRLTVT.

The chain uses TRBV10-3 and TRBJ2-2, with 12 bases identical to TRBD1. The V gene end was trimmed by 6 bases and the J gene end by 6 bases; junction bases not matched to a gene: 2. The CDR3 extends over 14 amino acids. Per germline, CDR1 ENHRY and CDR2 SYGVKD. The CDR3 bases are TGTGCCATCAGCGGGGACAGGGGGCCCGGGGAGCTGTTTTTT. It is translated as CAISGDRGPGELFF.